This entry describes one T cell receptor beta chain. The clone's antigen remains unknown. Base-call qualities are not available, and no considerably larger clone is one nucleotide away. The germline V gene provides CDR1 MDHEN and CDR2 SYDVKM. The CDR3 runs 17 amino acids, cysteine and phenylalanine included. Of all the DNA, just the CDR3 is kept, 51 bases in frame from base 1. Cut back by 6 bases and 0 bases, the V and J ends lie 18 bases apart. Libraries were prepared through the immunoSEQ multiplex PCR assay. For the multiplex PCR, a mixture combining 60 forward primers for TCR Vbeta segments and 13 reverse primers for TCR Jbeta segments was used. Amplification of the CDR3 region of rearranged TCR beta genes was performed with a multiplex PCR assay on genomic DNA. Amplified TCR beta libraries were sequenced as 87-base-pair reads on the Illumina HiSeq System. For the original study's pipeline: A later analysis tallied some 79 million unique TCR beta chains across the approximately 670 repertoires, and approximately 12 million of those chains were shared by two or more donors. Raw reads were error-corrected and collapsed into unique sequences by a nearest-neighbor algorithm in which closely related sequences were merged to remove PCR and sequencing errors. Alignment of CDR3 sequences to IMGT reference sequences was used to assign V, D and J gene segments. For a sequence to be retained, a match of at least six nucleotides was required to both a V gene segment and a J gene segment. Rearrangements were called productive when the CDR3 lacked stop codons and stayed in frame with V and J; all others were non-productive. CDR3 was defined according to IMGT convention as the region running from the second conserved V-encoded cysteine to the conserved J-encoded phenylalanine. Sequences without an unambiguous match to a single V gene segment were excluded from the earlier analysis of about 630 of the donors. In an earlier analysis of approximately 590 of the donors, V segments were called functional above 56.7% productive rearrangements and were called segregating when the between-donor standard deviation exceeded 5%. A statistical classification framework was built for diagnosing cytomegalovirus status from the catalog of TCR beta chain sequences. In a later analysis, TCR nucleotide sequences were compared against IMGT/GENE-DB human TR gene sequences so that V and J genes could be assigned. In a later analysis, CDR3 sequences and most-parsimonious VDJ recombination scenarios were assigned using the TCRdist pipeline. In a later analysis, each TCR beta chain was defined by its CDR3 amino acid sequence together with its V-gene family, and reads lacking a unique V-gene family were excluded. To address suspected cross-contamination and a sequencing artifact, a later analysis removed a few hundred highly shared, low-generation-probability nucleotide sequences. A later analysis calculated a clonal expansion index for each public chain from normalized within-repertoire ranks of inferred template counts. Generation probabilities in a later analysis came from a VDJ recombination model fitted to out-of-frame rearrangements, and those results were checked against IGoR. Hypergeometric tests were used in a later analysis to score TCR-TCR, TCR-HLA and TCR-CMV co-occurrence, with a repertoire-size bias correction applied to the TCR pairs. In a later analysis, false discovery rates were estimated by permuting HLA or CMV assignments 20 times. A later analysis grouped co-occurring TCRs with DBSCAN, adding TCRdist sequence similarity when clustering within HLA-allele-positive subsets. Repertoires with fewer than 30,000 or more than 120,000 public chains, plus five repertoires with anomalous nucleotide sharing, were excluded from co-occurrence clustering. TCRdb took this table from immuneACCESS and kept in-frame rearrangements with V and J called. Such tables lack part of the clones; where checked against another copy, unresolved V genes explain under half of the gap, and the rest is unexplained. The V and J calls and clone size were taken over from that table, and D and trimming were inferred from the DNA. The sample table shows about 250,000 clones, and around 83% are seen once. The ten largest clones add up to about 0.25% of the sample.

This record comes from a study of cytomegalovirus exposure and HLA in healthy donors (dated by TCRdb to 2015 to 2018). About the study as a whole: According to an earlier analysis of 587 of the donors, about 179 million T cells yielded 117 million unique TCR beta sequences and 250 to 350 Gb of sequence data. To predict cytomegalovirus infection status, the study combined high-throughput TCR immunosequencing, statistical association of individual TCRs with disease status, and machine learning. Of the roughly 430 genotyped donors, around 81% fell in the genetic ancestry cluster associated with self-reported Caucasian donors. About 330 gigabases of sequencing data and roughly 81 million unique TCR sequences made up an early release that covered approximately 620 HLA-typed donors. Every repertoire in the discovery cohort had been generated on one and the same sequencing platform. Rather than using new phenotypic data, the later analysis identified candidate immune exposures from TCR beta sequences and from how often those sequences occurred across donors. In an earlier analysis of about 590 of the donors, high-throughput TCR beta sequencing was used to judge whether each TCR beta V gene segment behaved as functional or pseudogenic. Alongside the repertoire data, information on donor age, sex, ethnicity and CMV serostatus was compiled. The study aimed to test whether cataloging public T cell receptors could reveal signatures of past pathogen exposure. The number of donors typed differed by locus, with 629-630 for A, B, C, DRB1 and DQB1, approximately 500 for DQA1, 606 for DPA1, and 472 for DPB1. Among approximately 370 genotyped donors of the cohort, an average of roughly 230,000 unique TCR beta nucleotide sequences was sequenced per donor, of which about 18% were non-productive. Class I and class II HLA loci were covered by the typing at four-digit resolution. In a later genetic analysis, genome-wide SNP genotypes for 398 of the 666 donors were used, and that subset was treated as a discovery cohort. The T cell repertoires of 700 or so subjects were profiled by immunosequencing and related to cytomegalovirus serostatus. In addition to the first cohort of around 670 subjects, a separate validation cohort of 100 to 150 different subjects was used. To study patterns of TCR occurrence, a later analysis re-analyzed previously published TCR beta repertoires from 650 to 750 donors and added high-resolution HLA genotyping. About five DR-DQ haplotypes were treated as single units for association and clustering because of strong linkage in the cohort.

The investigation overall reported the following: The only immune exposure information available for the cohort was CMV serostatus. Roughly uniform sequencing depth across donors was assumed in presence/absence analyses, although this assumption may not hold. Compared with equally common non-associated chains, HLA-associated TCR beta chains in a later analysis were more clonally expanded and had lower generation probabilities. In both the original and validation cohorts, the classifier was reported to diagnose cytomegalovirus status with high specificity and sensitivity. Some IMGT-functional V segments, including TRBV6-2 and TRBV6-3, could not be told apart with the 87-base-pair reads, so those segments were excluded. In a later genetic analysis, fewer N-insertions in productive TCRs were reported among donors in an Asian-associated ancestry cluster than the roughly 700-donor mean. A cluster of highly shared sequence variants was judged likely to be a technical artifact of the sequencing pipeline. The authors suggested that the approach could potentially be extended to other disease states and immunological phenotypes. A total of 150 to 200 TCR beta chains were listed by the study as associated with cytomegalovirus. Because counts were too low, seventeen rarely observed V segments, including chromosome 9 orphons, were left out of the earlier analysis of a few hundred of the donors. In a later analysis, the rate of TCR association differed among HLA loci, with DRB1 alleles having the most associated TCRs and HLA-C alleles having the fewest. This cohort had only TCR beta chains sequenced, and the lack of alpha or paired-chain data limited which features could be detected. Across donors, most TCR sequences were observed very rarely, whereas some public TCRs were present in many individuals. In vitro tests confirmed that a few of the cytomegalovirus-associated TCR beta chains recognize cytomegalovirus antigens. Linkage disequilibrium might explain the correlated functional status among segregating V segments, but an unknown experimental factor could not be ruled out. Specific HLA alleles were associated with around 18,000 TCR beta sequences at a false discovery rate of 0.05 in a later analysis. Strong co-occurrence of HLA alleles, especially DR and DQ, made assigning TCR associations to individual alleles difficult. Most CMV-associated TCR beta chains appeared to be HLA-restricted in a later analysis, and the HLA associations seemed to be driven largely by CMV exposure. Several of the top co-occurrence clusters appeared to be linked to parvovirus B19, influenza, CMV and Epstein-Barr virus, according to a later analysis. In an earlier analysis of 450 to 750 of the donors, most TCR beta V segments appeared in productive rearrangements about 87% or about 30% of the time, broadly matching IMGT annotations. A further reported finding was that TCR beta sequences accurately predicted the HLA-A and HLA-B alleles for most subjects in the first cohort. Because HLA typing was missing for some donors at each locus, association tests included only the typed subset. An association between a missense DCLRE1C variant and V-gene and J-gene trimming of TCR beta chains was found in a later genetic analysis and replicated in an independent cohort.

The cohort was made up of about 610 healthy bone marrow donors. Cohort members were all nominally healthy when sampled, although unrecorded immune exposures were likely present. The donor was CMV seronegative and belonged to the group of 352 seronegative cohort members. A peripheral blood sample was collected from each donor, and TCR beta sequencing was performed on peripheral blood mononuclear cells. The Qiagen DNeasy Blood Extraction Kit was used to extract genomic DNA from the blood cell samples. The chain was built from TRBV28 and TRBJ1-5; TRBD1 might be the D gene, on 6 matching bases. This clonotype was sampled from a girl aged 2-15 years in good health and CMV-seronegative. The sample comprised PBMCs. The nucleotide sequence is TGTGCCAGCAGCCTACTGTGGACAGACCCTAGCAATCAGCCCCAGCATTTT. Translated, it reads CASSLLWTDPSNQPQHF.